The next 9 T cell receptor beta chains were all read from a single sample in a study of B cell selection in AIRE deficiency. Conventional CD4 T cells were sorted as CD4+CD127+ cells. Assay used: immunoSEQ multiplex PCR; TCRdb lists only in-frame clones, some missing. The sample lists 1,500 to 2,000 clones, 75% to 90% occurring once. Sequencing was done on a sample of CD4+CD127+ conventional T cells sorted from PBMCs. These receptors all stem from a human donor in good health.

CDR3 amino acids: CASSPTSGYTGELFF. The CDR3 DNA reads TGTGCCAGCAGCCCGACTAGCGGGTACACCGGGGAGCTGTTTTTT. This sequence joins TRBV5-6 and TRBJ2-2; 10 positions agree with TRBD2. The CDR3 contains 15 residues. V trimming: 4 bases; J trimming: 3 bases; junction bases outside the gene matches: 3. Germline V lookup: CDR1 SGHDT, CDR2 YYEEEE.

The CDR3 DNA sequence: TGTGCCAGCACCCGGGACTCCTTCCCCAATCAGCCCCAGCATTTT. It codes for CASTRDSFPNQPQHF. V gene TRBV5-8 combines with J gene TRBJ1-5, with D tentatively TRBD1 (5 bases). V was pared by 6 bases and J by 3 bases, with 16 bases between. The CDR3 spans 15 residues. The germline V gene encodes CDR1 SGHTS and CDR2 YDEGEE. Together with reference TRBV5-8 and TRBJ1-5, the CDR3 gives the full variable domain: EAGVTQSPTHLIKTRGQQATLRCSPISGHTSVYWYQQALGLGLQFLLWYDEGEERNRGNFPPRFSGRQFPNYSSELNVNALELEDSALYLCASTRDSFPNQPQHFGDGTRLSIL.

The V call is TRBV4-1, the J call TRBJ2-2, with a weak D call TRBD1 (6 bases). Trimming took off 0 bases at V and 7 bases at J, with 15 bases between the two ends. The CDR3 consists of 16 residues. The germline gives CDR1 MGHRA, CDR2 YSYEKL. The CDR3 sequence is CASSQEHIQGSGELFF. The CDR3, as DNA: TGCGCCAGCAGCCAAGAGCACATTCAGGGGAGCGGGGAGCTGTTTTTT.

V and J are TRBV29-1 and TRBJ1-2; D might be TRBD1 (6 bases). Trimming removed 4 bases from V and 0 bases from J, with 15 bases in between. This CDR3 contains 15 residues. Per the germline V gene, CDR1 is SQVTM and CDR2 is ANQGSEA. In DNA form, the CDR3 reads TGCAGCGTTGCAGTACAGGGTTCCTCTAACTATGGCTACACCTTC. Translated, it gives CSVAVQGSSNYGYTF.

Here the CDR3 reads CAWGPRGLNTEAFF. CDR3 DNA: TGTGCCTGGGGACCCAGGGGGCTTAACACTGAAGCTTTCTTT. V is TRBV30 and J is TRBJ1-1, with 8 nucleotides matching TRBD1. CDR3 size: 14 residues. Germline V gives CDR1 GTSNPN, CDR2 SVGIG (reference sequence). Losses at the gene ends were 5 bases for V and 2 bases for J; bases not matched to a gene: 7.

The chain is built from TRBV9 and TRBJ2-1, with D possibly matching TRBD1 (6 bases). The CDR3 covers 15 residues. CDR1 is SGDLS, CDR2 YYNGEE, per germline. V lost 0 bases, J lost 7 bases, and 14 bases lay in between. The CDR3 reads CASSVDTGRGNEQFF. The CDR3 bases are TGTGCCAGCAGCGTAGATACAGGGAGAGGGAATGAGCAGTTCTTC.

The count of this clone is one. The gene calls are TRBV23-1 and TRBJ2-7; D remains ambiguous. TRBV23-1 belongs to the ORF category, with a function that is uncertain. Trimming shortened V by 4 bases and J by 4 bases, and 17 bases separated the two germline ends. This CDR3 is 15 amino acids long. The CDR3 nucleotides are TGCGCCAGCAGTCTCAGAAGGCCCCCCGGGTACGAGCAGTACTTC. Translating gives CASSLRRPPGYEQYF.

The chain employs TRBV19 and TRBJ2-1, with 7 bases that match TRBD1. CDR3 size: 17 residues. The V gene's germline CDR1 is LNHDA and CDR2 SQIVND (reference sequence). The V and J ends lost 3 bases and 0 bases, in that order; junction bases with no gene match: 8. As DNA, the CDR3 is TGTGCCAGTAGTATGGGGAGACAGGGTACCTCCTACAATGAGCAGTTCTTC. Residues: CASSMGRQGTSYNEQFF.

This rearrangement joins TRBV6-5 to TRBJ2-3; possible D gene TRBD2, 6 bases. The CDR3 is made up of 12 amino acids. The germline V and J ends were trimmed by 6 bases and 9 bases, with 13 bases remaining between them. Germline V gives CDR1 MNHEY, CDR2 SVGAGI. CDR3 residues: CASRAGLATQYF. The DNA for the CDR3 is TGTGCCAGCAGGGCGGGACTCGCCACGCAGTATTTT.